These 18 T cell receptor beta chains share one sample of origin, sequenced in a study of response to subunit inactivated influenza vaccine. MiXCR, applied by TCRdb to the RT-PCR reads, yields one record per CDR3 protein. The sample lists approximately 500,000 distinct CDR3 sequences, around 25% occurring once. The data were also submitted as part of a second study, on T cells expressing NK-cell markers. That report notes: Beta-chain TCR cDNA was generated via 5'RACE template switching with UMIs.

Sample: CD4+ T cells sorted from PBMCs, taken 11 to 12 days after vaccination. These receptors were taken from a man aged 50 to 59 who received an inactivated influenza vaccine.

The V and J genes are TRBV2 and TRBJ2-7, with TRBD2 as a possible D gene (6 bases). Trimming cost V 5 bases and J 0 bases, with 14 bases left between them. This CDR3 has 15 residues. Germline CDR1 is SNHLY and CDR2 is FYNNEI. CDR3 coding DNA: TGTGCCAGCAGTCCGGGGGACGGCTTCTCCTACGAGCAGTACTTC. This encodes CASSPGDGFSYEQYF.

This clonotype appeared a few times. The chain joins TRBV15 to TRBJ2-1; D uncertain. Trimming shortened V by 6 bases and J by 15 bases, and 15 bases separated the two germline ends. Germline V gene data show CDR1 as LNHNV and CDR2 as YYDKDF (reference sequence). The CDR3 totals 11 residues. The CDR3 DNA follows: TGTGCCACCAGTTCCAACTTTGGTCTGTTCTTC. Its protein is CATSSNFGLFF.

This clonotype has just a few counts. The chain links TRBV7-2 to TRBJ2-7; possibly TRBD1 or TRBD2 for D (6 bases each). V lost 0 bases, J lost 4 bases, and 13 bases lay in between. The V gene's germline CDR1 is SGHTA and CDR2 FQGNSA. The CDR3 is 15 amino acids. Here the CDR3 reads CASSLAPEGGYEQYF. DNA of the CDR3: TGTGCCAGCAGCTTAGCACCAGAAGGGGGGTACGAGCAGTACTTC.

The J gene is TRBJ2-2, the V gene TRBV12-3 or TRBV12-4; D not certain. V was clipped by 6 bases and J by 5 bases, with 16 bases between them. The CDR3 runs to 15 residues. CDR3 bases: TGTGCCAGCAGCTTACAGACGGCCTTGACCGGGGAGCTGTTTTTT. As protein: CASSLQTALTGELFF.

The chain carries TRBV27 and TRBJ2-3, with D uncertain. Trimming left V 2 bases short and J 6 bases short, with 12 bases between. Germline-derived CDR1 and CDR2 are MNHEY and SMNVEV (reference sequence). CDR3 length equals 14 residues. The CDR3 protein is CASSLRGRGDTQYF. In DNA, the CDR3 is TGTGCCAGCAGTTTACGAGGACGAGGTGATACGCAGTATTTT.

The chain couples TRBV27 to TRBJ1-5, with D perhaps TRBD1 (5 bases). Germline V lookup: CDR1 MNHEY, CDR2 SMNVEV (reference sequence). Between the trimmed V and J ends, which lost 6 bases and 7 bases, there was a span of 13 bases. This CDR3 comprises 13 residues. Here the CDR3 DNA reads TGTGCCAGCAGGTATGGGGCTGGGCAGCCCCAGCATTTT. Translated: CASRYGAGQPQHF.

This clonotype was detected ten times or more. This sequence joins TRBV5-1 and TRBJ2-3; D unresolved. Germline V gene sequence: CDR1 SGHRS, CDR2 YFSETQ. The germline V and J ends were trimmed by 0 bases and 0 bases, with 8 bases remaining between them. The CDR3 is made up of 15 amino acids. CDR3 bases: TGCGCCAGCAGCTTGGCCAGCCCAAGCACAGATACGCAGTATTTT. Encoded protein: CASSLASPSTDTQYF.

This clonotype was counted a few times. This sequence joins TRBV10-3 and TRBJ1-1; tentatively, D is TRBD1 (6 bases). Germline V CDR1 and CDR2: ENHRY, SYGVKD. The CDR3 sequence is 12 residues long. V lost 10 bases and J lost 0, with 9 bases in between. The CDR3 here is CASGQMNTEAFF. Here the CDR3 DNA reads TGTGCCAGTGGACAGATGAACACTGAAGCTTTCTTT.

This rearrangement joins TRBV7-9 to TRBJ2-2; TRBD1 matches at 8 bases. The CDR3 extends over 16 amino acids. V gave up 2 bases and J gave up 1 base; unmatched junction bases: 3. Germline values: CDR1 SEHNR, CDR2 FQNEAQ (reference sequence). The DNA for the CDR3 is TGTGCCAGCAGCTTATACGGGACAGGGAACACCGGGGAGCTGTTTTTT. It translates to CASSLYGTGNTGELFF.

This clonotype occurred once. The rearrangement uses TRBV20-1 and TRBJ2-5; TRBD2 aligns across 10 bases. The CDR3 contains 16 residues. Germline V CDR1 and CDR2: DFQATT, SNEGSKA (reference sequence). Trimming took 1 base from V and 4 from J; bases not matched to a gene: 9. DNA of the CDR3: TGCAGTGCTAGAGGGGGACAGCGGGAGGGCCTAGAGACCCAGTACTTC. This encodes CSARGGQREGLETQYF.

This clonotype was seen a handful of times. The CDR3 loop reads CSVDAAGGTGELFF. In DNA form, the CDR3 reads TGCAGCGTTGATGCGGCAGGGGGGACCGGGGAGCTGTTTTTT. The chain carries TRBV29-1 and TRBJ2-2, with a weak D call TRBD1 (7 bases). This CDR3 spans 14 amino acids. V lost 3 bases, J lost 5 bases, and 13 bases lay in between. Germline V gene data show CDR1 as SQVTM and CDR2 as ANQGSEA.

This clonotype was detected a few times. The chain recombines TRBV20-1 with TRBJ1-4; D unclear. V was clipped by 0 bases and J by 14 bases, with 10 bases between them. This CDR3 spans 11 amino acids. The germline gives CDR1 DFQATT, CDR2 SNEGSKA (reference sequence). The CDR3 nucleotides are TGCAGTGCTAGAGATCCCGGTGGTCTGTTTTTT. Translated: CSARDPGGLFF.

This clonotype has more than one count but fewer than ten. For the CDR3, the DNA is TGTGCCAGCAGCTTGACGGCCTCTATTCAGTACTTC. It specifies CASSLTASIQYF. The rearrangement uses TRBV11-2 and TRBJ2-4; D is unclear. V was cut by 3 bases and J by 10 bases, with 10 bases left in between. The CDR3 has 12 residues. Germline V gives CDR1 SGHAT, CDR2 FQNNGV. Full variable domain (rest looked up from reference TRBV11-2 and TRBJ2-4): EAGVAQSPRYKIIEKRQSVAFWCNPISGHATLYWYQQILGQGPKLLIQFQNNGVVDDSQLPKDRFSAERLKGVDSTLKIQPAKLEDSAVYLCASSLTASIQYFGAGTRLSVL.

DNA of the CDR3: TGTGCCAGCAGTTTAGCTTGGAGCTCTGGGGCCAACGTCCTGACTTTC. Encoded protein: CASSLAWSSGANVLTF. The chain joins TRBV28 to TRBJ2-6; D ambiguous. CDR1 MDHEN and CDR2 SYDVKM come from the germline V gene. The CDR3 runs 16 residues. V lost 2 bases and J lost 0, with 8 bases in between.

This clonotype showed up many times. The chain carries TRBV7-9 and TRBJ2-3, with D tentatively TRBD1 (6 bases). CDR3 size: 16 residues. The V gene lost 6 bases and the J gene lost 2 bases, with 18 bases spanning the gap. CDR1 and CDR2 from the germline V gene are SEHNR and FQNEAQ (reference sequence). This chain's CDR3 is CASSPTGISSTDTQYF. The CDR3 DNA is TGTGCCAGCAGTCCTACAGGGATAAGTTCCACAGATACGCAGTATTTT.

The chain uses TRBV30 and TRBJ2-4, with D maybe TRBD1 (8 bases). Trimming took off 3 bases at V and 7 bases at J, with 10 bases between the two ends. The CDR3 is made up of 12 amino acids. Germline CDR1 GTSNPN, CDR2 SVGIG (reference sequence). CDR3: CAWRQGGNIQYF. CDR3 nucleotide sequence: TGTGCCTGGAGACAGGGGGGGAACATTCAGTACTTC. Full variable domain (remainder filled in from reference TRBV30 and TRBJ2-4): SQTIHQWPATLVQPVGSPLSLECTVEGTSNPNLYWYRQAAGRGLQLLFYSVGIGQISSEVPQNLSASRPQDRQFILSSKKLLLSDSGFYLCAWRQGGNIQYFGAGTRLSVL.

This clonotype occurred a few times. This chain connects TRBV29-1 to TRBJ2-3; D remains unclear. This CDR3 contains 13 residues. CDR1 and CDR2 from the germline V gene are SQVTM and ANQGSEA. The germline V and J ends were trimmed by 6 bases and 7 bases, with 17 bases remaining between them. This CDR3 is CSVANLLTNTQYF. CDR3 DNA: TGCAGCGTCGCCAACCTACTAACAAATACGCAGTATTTT.

This clonotype showed up many times. V gene TRBV7-2 combines with J gene TRBJ2-7; D is perhaps TRBD1 (8 bases). Germline CDR1 is SGHTA and CDR2 is FQGNSA. Trimming stripped 5 bases from V and 4 bases from J, with 12 bases between. There are 13 residues in the CDR3. CDR3 nucleotide sequence: TGTGCCAGCAGCAGCGGGACAGGATACGAGCAGTACTTC. Amino acid sequence: CASSSGTGYEQYF.